This record concerns one T cell receptor beta chain sequence. Its specificity is unknown. The CDR3 covers 12 residues. From germline, CDR1 is SNHLY and CDR2 FYNNEI. J was trimmed by 4 bases and V by 6 bases; bases with no gene match: 2. This table comes from immunoSEQ multiplex PCR, and its TCRdb copy is limited to in-frame clones, with some not included. The sample contains more than 25,000 clones, about nine tenths of which appear only once. The sample originates from a study of T cell responses to AZD1222 COVID-19 vaccine. The study's findings and limits: Spike-spanning, vaccine-associated CD4 TCRs were dominant at 160-218 and 743-854.

V usage is TRBV2 and J usage is TRBJ1-2; 7 bases agree with TRBD1. The specimen comprised peripheral blood, sampled on day 0 of AZD1222 vaccination. The clonotype originates from an adult in good health. The CDR3 DNA sequence: TGTGCCAGCAGCACAGGGGTCTATGGCTACACCTTC. Translation gives CASSTGVYGYTF.